The next 19 T cell receptor beta chains were all read from a single sample in a study of human T cells and chemical hapten exposure (dated by TCRdb to the early 2020s). What this sample's time point label stands for: pre-sensitization, week 0. According to the study, the label for this sample's treatment or condition signals: therapeutic diphenylcyclopropenone sensitization with weekly scalp DPC. Libraries were made using RACE. The instrument given in TCRdb is NextSeq 500. TCRdb reworked the public reads: Q25 trimming with fastp, MiXCR clone assembly, productive beta chains retained. Rows with a matching CDR3 protein are joined into one entry that keeps the most common DNA and genes. A total of about 80,000 distinct CDR3 sequences appear in this sample, approximately 15% of them only once. The top ten clones comprise roughly 4.9% of the sample. Sequencing used whole blood, obtained in connection with sensitization to the hapten diphenylcyclopropenone (DPC). Receptors originate from a woman in her 50s with alopecia areata. Some clones in this sample may be carry-over from other donors' samples.

This clonotype was observed at least ten times. The chain combines TRBV5-4 with TRBJ2-5, with 10 bases matching TRBD2. The CDR3 is 15 residues long. The V gene's germline CDR1 is SGHNT and CDR2 YYREEE (reference sequence). Trimming cost V 4 bases and J 6 bases; bases outside gene matches: 9. CDR3 sequence: CASSRQAGGPKTQYF. The DNA for the CDR3 is TGTGCCAGCAGCCGACAAGCGGGAGGGCCGAAGACCCAGTACTTC. Together with reference TRBV5-4 and TRBJ2-5, the CDR3 gives the full variable domain: ETGVTQSPTHLIKTRGQQVTLRCSSQSGHNTVSWYQQALGQGPQFIFQYYREEENGRGNFPPRFSGLQFPNYSSELNVNALELDDSALYLCASSRQAGGPKTQYFGPGTRLLVL.

The V gene is TRBV18, the J gene TRBJ2-7; possibly TRBD1 or TRBD2 for D (5 bases each). Looked up from germline, CDR1 is KGHSH and CDR2 is LQKENI. V was cut by 3 bases and J by 1 base, with 16 bases left in between. CDR3 length equals 16 residues. The CDR3 loop reads CASSPGPSTGSYEQYF. The CDR3 coding sequence is TGTGCCAGCTCACCGGGACCGTCAACCGGGTCCTACGAGCAGTACTTC.

This clonotype was counted between two and nine times. The V and J genes are TRBV6-5 and TRBJ2-6; a weak D match, TRBD2 (5 bases). CDR1 and CDR2 (germline): MNHEY, SVGAGI. V gave up 0 bases and J gave up 2 bases, with 8 bases separating them. The CDR3 has 16 amino acids. The CDR3 DNA reads TGTGCCAGCAGTTACTCATCGGGGACTGGGGCCAACGTCCTGACTTTC. Translation: CASSYSSGTGANVLTF.

This clonotype appeared many times. V and J are TRBV7-2 and TRBJ1-1, with TRBD1 matching 8 bases. The germline gives CDR1 SGHTA, CDR2 FQGNSA. The length of the CDR3 is 15 residues. After removal of 5 bases from V and 1 base from J, the junction contained 6 bases not matched to a gene. This CDR3 reads CASSQRQGPNTEAFF. The CDR3 DNA sequence: TGTGCCAGCAGCCAACGACAGGGGCCGAACACTGAAGCTTTCTTT.

This clonotype was seen more than once but under ten times. The chain links TRBV6-2 or TRBV6-3 to TRBJ2-1; D possibly uses TRBD1 or TRBD2 (5 bases each). There are 17 residues in the CDR3. CDR1 is MNHEY, CDR2 SVGEGT, per germline. Trimming left V 0 bases short and J 7 bases short, with 19 bases between. This chain's CDR3 is CASSYSADNPNLNEQFF. The CDR3 nucleotides read TGTGCCAGCAGTTACTCAGCGGACAACCCTAACCTTAATGAGCAGTTCTTC.

The chain has TRBV3-1 and TRBJ1-5; no reliable D call. V was shortened by 1 base and J by 0 bases, with 7 bases between the two germline ends. From germline, CDR1 is LGHDT and CDR2 YNNKEL (reference sequence). This CDR3 is built from 15 residues. CDR3 amino acids: CASSQGVYSNQPQHF. Here the CDR3 DNA reads TGTGCCAGCAGCCAAGGAGTGTATAGCAATCAGCCCCAGCATTTT. The variable domain in full, with the rest retrieved from reference TRBV3-1 and TRBJ1-5, is DTAVSQTPKYLVTQMGNDKSIKCEQNLGHDTMYWYKQDSKKFLKIMFSYNNKELIINETVPNRFSPKSPDKAHLNLHINSLELGDSAVYFCASSQGVYSNQPQHFGDGTRLSIL.

This rearrangement joins TRBV4-1 to TRBJ2-7; TRBD2 matches 7 bases. V lost 1 base and J lost 2; bases outside the gene matches: 11. Germline CDR1 MGHRA, CDR2 YSYEKL. The CDR3 contains 17 residues. This CDR3 reads CASSQGPGLAVTYEQYF. CDR3 nucleotides: TGCGCCAGCAGCCAAGGCCCGGGGCTAGCGGTTACCTACGAGCAGTACTTC.

The J gene is TRBJ2-1, the V gene TRBV12-3 or TRBV12-4; 7 bases map to TRBD2. V lost 7 bases, J lost 8 bases, and 8 bases stayed unmatched. This CDR3 has 13 amino acids. CDR3 sequence reads: CASIPWEGHEQFF. CDR3 nucleotides: TGTGCCAGCATCCCGTGGGAGGGGCATGAGCAGTTCTTC.

This clonotype has more than one count but fewer than ten. The chain carries TRBV6-6 and TRBJ1-5, with D possibly matching TRBD1 (6 bases). This CDR3 region has 21 residues. CDR1 is MNHNY and CDR2 is SVGAGI in the germline V gene (reference sequence). The V gene lost 0 bases and the J gene lost 2 bases, with 26 bases spanning the gap. This CDR3 reads CASSYSKGQRAFLGGNQPQHF. CDR3 nucleotide sequence: TGTGCCAGCAGTTACTCGAAGGGACAAAGGGCCTTCCTGGGTGGCAATCAGCCCCAGCATTTT.

This chain links TRBV10-2 with TRBJ2-5; TRBD1 aligns across 8 bases. This CDR3 contains 16 residues. The V gene end was trimmed by 11 bases and the J gene end by 0 bases; junction bases not matched to a gene: 14. Germline CDR1 is WSHSY and CDR2 is SAAADI. CDR3 amino acids: CAARGRGRGYQETQYF. In DNA form, the CDR3 reads TGCGCCGCCCGGGGCAGGGGGCGAGGGTACCAAGAGACCCAGTACTTC.

Ten or more counts support this clonotype. The J gene is TRBJ1-1, the V gene TRBV4-2, with D possibly being TRBD1 (5 bases). CDR1 and CDR2 from the germline V gene are LGHNA and YNFKEQ. The CDR3 sequence is 14 residues long. Trimming stripped 3 bases from V and 1 base from J, with 9 bases between. The DNA of the CDR3 is TGTGCCAGCAGCCAGGACGGGGGGAACACTGAAGCTTTCTTT. It specifies CASSQDGGNTEAFF.

This clonotype was detected a few times. The V gene is TRBV20-1, the J gene TRBJ2-3; D possibly corresponds to TRBD1 (6 bases). Germline values: CDR1 DFQATT, CDR2 SNEGSKA (reference sequence). Between the trimmed V and J ends, which lost 3 bases and 0 bases, there was a span of 13 bases. The CDR3 totals 15 residues. CDR3 sequence reads: CSARAGARSTDTQYF. The DNA of the CDR3 is TGCAGTGCTAGGGCAGGGGCGAGAAGCACAGATACGCAGTATTTT.

The table lists this clonotype with many counts. The chain joins TRBV2 to TRBJ2-1; TRBD2 matches 16 bases. V lost 6 bases, J lost 6 bases, and 5 bases stayed unmatched. The CDR3 length is 16 residues. Germline V gene data show CDR1 as SNHLY and CDR2 as FYNNEI. CDR3 sequence: CASREGLAGGINEQFF. Here the CDR3 DNA reads TGTGCCAGCAGAGAGGGACTAGCGGGAGGGATCAATGAGCAGTTCTTC.

Note on this clonotype: This may be a read error, as it is one base from a much larger clone. No conserved phenylalanine or tryptophan ends this CDR3, so it is likely a read error. The rearrangement joins TRBV19 to TRBJ2-1, with D hard to call. This CDR3 is built from 12 residues. The V and J ends lost 4 bases and 8 bases respectively, with 9 bases between them. CDR1 and CDR2 from the germline V gene are LNHDA and SQIVND (reference sequence). This CDR3 reads CASSSFFDEQFL. DNA of the CDR3: TGTGCCAGTAGTAGTTTTTTTGATGAGCAGTTCCTC.

This clonotype was counted many times. The gene calls are TRBV3-1 and TRBJ2-3; 14 nucleotides match TRBD2. Germline CDR1 is LGHDT and CDR2 is YNNKEL (reference sequence). This CDR3 is 19 amino acids long. Unmatched junction bases numbered 9, after V lost 3 bases and J lost 1 base. CDR3 amino acids: CASSQPGTSGSLGTDTQYF. The CDR3 DNA follows: TGTGCCAGCAGCCAGCCCGGGACTAGCGGGAGCTTGGGCACAGATACGCAGTATTTT.

The table lists this clonotype with a few counts. The J gene is TRBJ1-2, the V gene TRBV19, with D hard to call. The CDR3 sequence is 13 residues long. With 5 bases removed from V and 5 bases from J, the gap between germline ends came to 12 bases. CDR1 is LNHDA and CDR2 is SQIVND in the germline V gene (reference sequence). The CDR3: CASSLTTAYGYTF. The CDR3 nucleotides read TGTGCCAGTAGTCTAACGACCGCGTATGGCTACACCTTC. The full variable domain, in which reference TRBV19 and TRBJ1-2 provide the parts outside the CDR3, is DGGITQSPKYLFRKEGQNVTLSCEQNLNHDAMYWYRQDPGQGLRLIYYSQIVNDFQKGDIAEGYSVSREKKESFPLTVTSAQKNPTAFYLCASSLTTAYGYTFGSGTRLTVV.

This clonotype was detected only a few times. The chain links TRBV20-1 to TRBJ2-7; TRBD2 aligns across 13 bases. CDR1 is DFQATT and CDR2 is SNEGSKA in the germline V gene (reference sequence). The V and J ends lost 2 bases and 5 bases, in that order; junction bases with no gene match: 12. This CDR3 is 17 amino acids long. As DNA, the CDR3 is TGCAGTGCTAGATCCTCCAAACCGGGACTAGCGGGACACGAGCAGTACTTC. Protein: CSARSSKPGLAGHEQYF.

This clonotype was seen at least ten times. The genes are TRBV5-4 and TRBJ2-5, with D possibly called TRBD1 or TRBD2 (5 bases each). The germline V and J ends were trimmed by 4 bases and 4 bases, with 17 bases remaining between them. The CDR3 sequence is 15 residues long. The germline V gene encodes CDR1 SGHNT and CDR2 YYREEE (reference sequence). For the CDR3, the DNA is TGTGCCAGCAGCGGCCGAGGACTTGACAGAGAGACCCAGTACTTC. Protein sequence: CASSGRGLDRETQYF. Together with reference TRBV5-4 and TRBJ2-5, the CDR3 gives the full variable domain: ETGVTQSPTHLIKTRGQQVTLRCSSQSGHNTVSWYQQALGQGPQFIFQYYREEENGRGNFPPRFSGLQFPNYSSELNVNALELDDSALYLCASSGRGLDRETQYFGPGTRLLVL.

The V gene is TRBV20-1, the J gene TRBJ2-2; D gene uncertain. This CDR3 is built from 15 residues. The germline CDR1 and CDR2 sequences are DFQATT and SNEGSKA (reference sequence). The CDR3 sequence is CNARKGSANTGELFF. The DNA for the CDR3 is TGCAATGCACGAAAGGGCTCAGCGAACACCGGGGAGCTGTTTTTT.